These 13 T cell receptor beta chains were all obtained from the same sample, sequenced in a study of graft-versus-host responses after intestinal transplantation. The antigens for these receptors are not known. Clones were sequenced by immunoSEQ multiplex PCR, and TCRdb holds only the in-frame ones, with some missing. The sample includes about 110,000 clones, 85% to 95% of them seen just once. The source was unstimulated CD8+ T cells sorted from spleen or lymph node cells, collected before transplant. The receptors here all came from a human donor who was the organ donor for an intestinal transplant.

The chain carries TRBV11-2 and TRBJ1-2; D unresolved. CDR3 length: 15 amino acids. Germline CDR1 and CDR2: SGHAT and FQNNGV. Trimming pared 6 bases from V and 8 bases from J, leaving 22 bases between. Here the CDR3 DNA reads TGTGCCAGCAGTCATTCATGGGAGTTCCTTCAGGGCTACACCTTC. Translation gives CASSHSWEFLQGYTF.

This clone was seen just once. The V call is TRBV28, the J call TRBJ2-6; D might be TRBD2 (6 bases). The V end lost 2 bases, the J end lost 4 bases, and 15 bases lay between the germline ends. The CDR3 length is 17 residues. Germline assignment: CDR1 MDHEN and CDR2 SYDVKM. The CDR3 reads CASSLDVGGPGANVLTF. The CDR3 DNA is TGTGCCAGCAGTTTAGATGTCGGGGGACCCGGGGCCAACGTCCTGACTTTC.

The chain is built from TRBV13 and TRBJ2-5; D is unresolved. Germline V gene sequence: CDR1 PRHDT, CDR2 FYEKMQ (reference sequence). The germline V and J ends were trimmed by 8 bases and 5 bases, with 9 bases remaining between them. CDR3 size: 11 residues. The CDR3: CASAGGETQYF. The CDR3 coding sequence is TGTGCCAGCGCCGGTGGGGAGACCCAGTACTTC.

This chain joins TRBV7-2 and TRBJ2-5; 7 bases are shared with TRBD1. The CDR3 runs 13 residues. V was clipped by 6 bases and J by 1 base; unmatched bases: 2. Germline values: CDR1 SGHTA, CDR2 FQGNSA. The CDR3 loop is CASRGQLQETQYF. CDR3 sequence (DNA): TGTGCCAGCAGGGGACAGCTCCAAGAGACCCAGTACTTC.

The chain is built from TRBV29-1 and TRBJ2-1; D gene ambiguous. V was clipped by 3 bases and J by 0 bases, with 12 bases between them. The CDR3 spans 15 residues. Per germline, CDR1 SQVTM and CDR2 ANQGSEA. CDR3 residues: CSVDRGSSSYNEQFF. CDR3 bases: TGCAGCGTTGATCGCGGTTCTAGCTCCTACAATGAGCAGTTCTTC.

This clone was detected only a few times. The chain carries TRBV9 and TRBJ2-5; tentative D call: TRBD2 (5 bases). The CDR3 spans 14 residues. Trimming shortened V by 2 bases and J by 9 bases, and 17 bases separated the two germline ends. From germline, CDR1 is SGDLS and CDR2 YYNGEE. The CDR3 sequence: CASSVGNLDGAQYF. Written as DNA, the CDR3 is TGTGCCAGCAGCGTGGGTAACTTGGACGGGGCCCAGTACTTC.

The chain joins TRBV27 to TRBJ2-7; TRBD1 might be the D (5 bases). Germline CDR1 reads MNHEY; CDR2 reads SMNVEV (reference sequence). V lost 5 bases to trimming and J lost 3 bases, with 8 bases between them. The CDR3 spans 12 residues. The CDR3 sequence: CASSNGHYEQYF. CDR3 in DNA: TGTGCCAGCAGTAACGGACACTACGAGCAGTACTTC.

The genes are TRBV28 and TRBJ1-5; D not certain. Germline loops: CDR1 MDHEN, CDR2 SYDVKM. V dropped 7 bases and J dropped 3 bases, with 16 bases sitting between them. The CDR3 extends over 15 amino acids. The CDR3 here is CASNIEVGPNQPQHF. The CDR3 bases are TGTGCCAGCAATATAGAGGTAGGGCCCAATCAGCCCCAGCATTTT.

This chain joins TRBV28 and TRBJ1-4; D remains ambiguous. CDR3 size: 14 residues. V lost 2 bases, J lost 4 bases, and 8 bases lay in between. Germline V gives CDR1 MDHEN, CDR2 SYDVKM. CDR3 DNA: TGTGCCAGCAGTTTACCCTGGGGTAATGAAAAACTGTTTTTT. Protein sequence: CASSLPWGNEKLFF.

V is TRBV27 and J is TRBJ2-7; unclear D gene. The ends were cut back, 4 bases at V and 3 bases at J, with 10 bases in the middle. The CDR3 is 13 amino acids. Germline V lookup: CDR1 MNHEY, CDR2 SMNVEV (reference sequence). The CDR3 loop reads CASSWGLGYEQYF. DNA of the CDR3: TGTGCCAGCAGTTGGGGTCTCGGCTACGAGCAGTACTTC.

V is TRBV9 and J is TRBJ2-3; 9 bases map to TRBD2. Germline CDR1 and CDR2: SGDLS and YYNGEE. The CDR3 is 15 residues long. V gave up 4 bases and J gave up 2 bases; unmatched junction bases: 5. CDR3 in amino acids: CASSILAGDTDTQYF. DNA of the CDR3: TGTGCCAGCAGCATATTAGCGGGAGACACAGATACGCAGTATTTT.

This clone was seen a single time. The chain recombines TRBV4-2 with TRBJ1-2, with D unresolved. Germline V gives CDR1 LGHNA, CDR2 YNFKEQ. V lost 2 bases and J 0 bases, leaving 10 bases between the germline ends. This CDR3 is 15 amino acids long. Here the CDR3 DNA reads TGTGCCAGCAGCCAACGACGGACCGCTAACTATGGCTACACCTTC. Its protein product is CASSQRRTANYGYTF.

The chain couples TRBV9 to TRBJ1-3, with 9 bases lining up with TRBD1. The germline CDR1 and CDR2 sequences are SGDLS and YYNGEE. The junction had 3 bases not matched to a gene; V was cut back by 3 bases and J by 2 bases. The CDR3 has 15 residues. The CDR3 coding sequence is TGTGCCAGCAGCGCCCGGGACAGGGCTGGAAACACCATATATTTT. Protein sequence: CASSARDRAGNTIYF.